These 17 T cell receptor beta chains were sequenced from one sample in a study of T cell responses to AZD1222 COVID-19 vaccine. The repertoire was sequenced with immunoSEQ multiplex PCR; TCRdb's copy has only in-frame clones and lacks some. The sample has some 130,000 clones, 93% seen once; the top ten hold more than 2.5%. This specimen was peripheral blood, taken on day 0 of AZD1222 vaccination. All receptors derive from an adult in good health.

The chain links TRBV14 to TRBJ1-1, with D maybe TRBD1 (5 bases). Trimming took 8 bases from V and 5 from J, leaving 12 bases between them. The V gene's germline CDR1 is SGHDN and CDR2 FVKESK. CDR3 length: 12 residues. CDR3 coding DNA: TGTGCCAGCGTGGGGGAAGGGACTGAAGCTTTCTTT. Residues: CASVGEGTEAFF.

This chain uses TRBV19 with TRBJ2-2, with D perhaps matching TRBD1 or TRBD2 (5 bases each). The CDR3 loop spans 16 amino acids. V was trimmed by 4 bases and J by 4 bases, leaving 16 bases between them. Germline lookup yields CDR1 LNHDA and CDR2 SQIVND (reference sequence). CDR3 nucleotides: TGTGCCAGTAGTAGTTCTCTGGGGGTAATCACCGGGGAGCTGTTTTTT. The encoded protein is CASSSSLGVITGELFF.

The rearrangement uses TRBV6-4 and TRBJ1-5; 9 bases are a match to TRBD1. V shed 5 bases and J 6 bases; nucleotides not matched to a gene: 5. Germline CDR1 reads MRHNA; CDR2 reads SNTAGT. The CDR3 loop spans 14 amino acids. Here the CDR3 reads CASSPGQGTQPQHF. DNA for the CDR3: TGTGCCAGCAGTCCGGGACAGGGAACTCAGCCCCAGCATTTT.

The V call is TRBV19, the J call TRBJ1-3; no reliable D call. Germline V gene sequence: CDR1 LNHDA, CDR2 SQIVND (reference sequence). Trimming cost V 7 bases and J 0 bases, with 10 bases left between them. The CDR3 length is 14 residues. CDR3 sequence (DNA): TGTGCCAGTAATCCTGCTCTCTCTGGAAACACCATATATTTT. Protein sequence: CASNPALSGNTIYF. Full variable domain (rest looked up from reference TRBV19 and TRBJ1-3): DGGITQSPKYLFRKEGQNVTLSCEQNLNHDAMYWYRQDPGQGLRLIYYSQIVNDFQKGDIAEGYSVSREKKESFPLTVTSAQKNPTAFYLCASNPALSGNTIYFGEGSWLTVV.

This chain connects TRBV6-5 to TRBJ1-2, with D maybe TRBD1 (6 bases). The germline V gene has CDR1 MNHEY and CDR2 SVGAGI. Deletions cut 0 bases from V and 3 bases from J, with 11 bases between. This CDR3 region has 15 residues. The CDR3: CASSYSSQGYYGYTF. CDR3 DNA sequence: TGTGCCAGCAGTTACTCTTCTCAGGGGTACTATGGCTACACCTTC.

In its sample, this clone was seen once. The chain links TRBV25-1 to TRBJ1-4, with 8 bases lining up with TRBD1. Germline CDR1 reads MGHDK; CDR2 reads SYGVNS. J was trimmed by 10 bases and V by 4 bases; bases with no gene match: 5. The CDR3 contains 13 residues. The CDR3 nucleotides are TGTGCCAGCAGTGGTCAGGGGGCAAGAAAACTGTTTTTT. Translating it yields CASSGQGARKLFF.

CDR3 in amino acids: CASSFGEPPSEAFF. The CDR3 region has the DNA TGTGCCAGCAGTTTTGGGGAGCCTCCAAGTGAAGCTTTCTTT. This chain connects TRBV27 to TRBJ1-1; no definite D call. CDR1 is MNHEY, CDR2 SMNVEV, per germline (reference sequence). V gave up 3 bases and J gave up 7 bases, with 15 bases separating them. There are 14 residues in the CDR3.

V gene TRBV3-1 (or the pseudogene TRBV3-2) combines with J gene TRBJ2-1, with D tentatively TRBD1 or TRBD2 (7 bases each). The V and J ends lost 4 bases and 7 bases respectively, with 17 bases between them. Germline CDR1 reads LGHDT; CDR2 reads YNNKEL (reference sequence). There are 15 residues in the CDR3. In DNA, the CDR3 is TGTGCCAGCAGCCTGGGGACAGTCGGGAGGAATGAGCAGTTCTTC. This gives the protein CASSLGTVGRNEQFF.

The rearrangement links TRBV30 to TRBJ2-1; the D is unclear. V lost 3 bases and J lost 4, with 13 bases in between. Germline-derived CDR1 and CDR2 are GTSNPN and SVGIG (reference sequence). This CDR3 has 14 amino acids. The DNA of the CDR3 is TGTGCCTGGAGCCCGATACCCGGATACAATGAGCAGTTCTTC. This encodes CAWSPIPGYNEQFF. Supplemented by reference TRBV30 and TRBJ2-1, the full variable domain reads SQTIHQWPATLVQPVGSPLSLECTVEGTSNPNLYWYRQAAGRGLQLLFYSVGIGQISSEVPQNLSASRPQDRQFILSSKKLLLSDSGFYLCAWSPIPGYNEQFFGPGTRLTVL.

CDR3 amino acids: CASSPGEVNNEQFF. In DNA form, the CDR3 reads TGCGCCAGCAGCCCCGGGGAAGTGAACAATGAGCAGTTCTTC. The chain has TRBV5-1 and TRBJ2-1; D possibly corresponds to TRBD2 (5 bases). The germline V and J ends were trimmed by 4 bases and 5 bases, with 13 bases remaining between them. CDR1 is SGHRS and CDR2 is YFSETQ in the germline V gene. The CDR3 covers 14 residues.

The chain combines TRBV2 with TRBJ2-2; possibly TRBD1 for D (6 bases). V was trimmed by 3 bases and J by 5 bases, leaving 13 bases between them. Looked up from germline, CDR1 is SNHLY and CDR2 is FYNNEI. The CDR3 loop spans 15 amino acids. The CDR3 bases are TGTGCCAGCAGTGACATCACAGGGCAGACCGGGGAGCTGTTTTTT. Its protein product is CASSDITGQTGELFF.

The CDR3 nucleotides are TGTGCCAGCAGGGACAGAAACTATGGCTACACCTTC. Its protein is CASRDRNYGYTF. The chain couples TRBV6-5 to TRBJ1-2; possible D gene TRBD1, 6 bases. The CDR3 sequence is 12 residues long. Germline V gene sequence: CDR1 MNHEY, CDR2 SVGAGI. Trimming pared 6 bases from V and 2 bases from J, leaving 7 bases between.

V usage is TRBV4-2 and J usage is TRBJ2-1; D may be TRBD2 (5 bases). This CDR3 has 16 amino acids. The V end was cut by 2 bases, the J end by 0 bases, with 11 bases between. The germline V gene has CDR1 LGHNA and CDR2 YNFKEQ. The CDR3 DNA reads as TGTGCCAGCAGCCAACATAGCGCTAGCTCCTACAATGAGCAGTTCTTC. Its protein product is CASSQHSASSYNEQFF.

The V gene is TRBV30, the J gene TRBJ1-1; weak D call: TRBD1 (5 bases). Trimming stripped 3 bases from V and 4 bases from J, with 18 bases between. In germline, CDR1 is GTSNPN, CDR2 SVGIG (reference sequence). The CDR3 is made up of 15 amino acids. CDR3 nucleotides: TGTGCCTGGAGCCCGGTCCAGGGTAGAATCACTGAAGCTTTCTTT. Translating gives CAWSPVQGRITEAFF.

The chain has TRBV7-2 and TRBJ2-1; TRBD2 matches 8 bases. Germline V gives CDR1 SGHTA, CDR2 FQGNSA. The ends lost 8 bases at V and 5 bases at J; junction bases unmatched: 14. The CDR3 covers 16 residues. This CDR3 is CASGVGLAPHNNEQFF. The CDR3 coding sequence is TGTGCCAGCGGGGTTGGACTAGCTCCCCATAACAATGAGCAGTTCTTC.

The V call is TRBV5-1, the J call TRBJ2-5, with unresolved D. The CDR3 is made up of 13 amino acids. With 0 bases removed from V and 4 bases from J, the gap between germline ends came to 7 bases. Germline V gives CDR1 SGHRS, CDR2 YFSETQ. The CDR3 spells CASSLVKRETQYF. The DNA of the CDR3 is TGCGCCAGCAGCTTGGTCAAAAGAGAGACCCAGTACTTC.

This chain links TRBV19 with TRBJ1-1; the D is unclear. V was cut by 5 bases and J by 4 bases, with 20 bases left in between. The CDR3 covers 16 residues. Germline CDR1 is LNHDA and CDR2 is SQIVND (reference sequence). The CDR3 bases are TGTGCCAGTAGTCGAAATAAACTTCCTCTTGGCACTGAAGCTTTCTTT. Translation gives CASSRNKLPLGTEAFF.